The TCR beta chain described here comes from a study of blood T cell repertoires in COVID-19. Across the study: Samples came from the United States, Italy and Spain, spanning acute and convalescent COVID-19. Nucleic acid was either cDNA or gDNA, and it came from T cells, B-cell-depleted T cells, or PBMCs.

Methods used by the authors: For nucleated cells, counts were estimated from reference gene primer amplification. Sequencing used immunoSEQ multiplex PCR; TCRdb keeps in-frame clones, though not all of them. Clone size and the V and J calls come from that table; the DNA yielded D and trimming. This sample has roughly 63,000 clones, with 70% to 85% found just once. In its sample, this clone was seen a few times. Input material: peripheral blood. The receptor was derived from a human donor in a cohort sampled during active COVID-19.

The CDR3 bases are TGTGCCAGCAGCTTAGTAGTATCGACCGGGGAGCTGTTTTTT. This gives the protein CASSLVVSTGELFF. V is TRBV11-2 and J is TRBJ2-2; D not resolved. Trimming removed 1 base from V and 5 bases from J, with 8 bases in between. Germline CDR1 and CDR2: SGHAT and FQNNGV. The CDR3 consists of 14 residues.